The entry below gives a single T cell receptor beta chain sequence along with its context. Its antigen remains unknown. Primers: 60 Vbeta forward and 13 Jbeta reverse. The table came from immunoSEQ multiplex PCR; TCRdb's copy has only in-frame clones and leaves some out. The sample has roughly 110,000 clones, 75% seen once; the top ten hold 2% to 2.5%. The data stem from a study of cytomegalovirus exposure and HLA in healthy donors. Study-wide context: For the approximately 420 genotyped donors, approximately 83% fell within the Caucasian-associated ancestry cluster.

Overall study findings and caveats: CMV serostatus was the only recorded immune exposure for donors. In an earlier analysis, most TCR beta V segments were productive about 87% or about 30% of the time. Later analysis demonstrated an association between a missense DCLRE1C variant and TCR beta V- and J-gene trimming.

This CDR3 has 18 amino acids. The junction had 12 bases not matched to a gene; V was cut back by 3 bases and J by 6 bases. Germline-derived CDR1 and CDR2 are SEHNR and FQNEAQ (reference sequence). The chain couples TRBV7-9 to TRBJ2-3, with 13 bases matching TRBD2. The sequencing input was PBMCs. The source of this sequence is a man aged 35 to 55 in good health and CMV-seronegative. CDR3: CASSFSGLAGTRGDTQYF. The DNA of the CDR3 is TGTGCCAGCAGCTTCTCGGGACTAGCGGGAACTCGGGGGGATACGCAGTATTTT.